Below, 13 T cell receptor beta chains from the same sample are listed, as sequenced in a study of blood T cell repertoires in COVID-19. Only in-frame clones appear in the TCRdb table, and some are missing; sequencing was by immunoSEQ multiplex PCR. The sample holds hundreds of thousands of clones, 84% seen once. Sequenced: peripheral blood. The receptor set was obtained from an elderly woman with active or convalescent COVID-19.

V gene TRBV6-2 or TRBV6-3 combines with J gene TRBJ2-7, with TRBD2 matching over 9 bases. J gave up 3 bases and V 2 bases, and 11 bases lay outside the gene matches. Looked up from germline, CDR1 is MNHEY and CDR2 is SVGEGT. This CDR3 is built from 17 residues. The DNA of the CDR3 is TGTGCCAGCAGTTACCGAGCGGGGGGTCCTCCATTCTACGAGCAGTACTTC. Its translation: CASSYRAGGPPFYEQYF.

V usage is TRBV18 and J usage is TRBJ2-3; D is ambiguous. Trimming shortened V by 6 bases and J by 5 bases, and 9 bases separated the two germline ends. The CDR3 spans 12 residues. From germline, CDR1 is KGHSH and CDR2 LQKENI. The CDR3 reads CASSPQIDTQYF. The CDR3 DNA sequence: TGTGCCAGCTCTCCCCAGATAGATACGCAGTATTTT. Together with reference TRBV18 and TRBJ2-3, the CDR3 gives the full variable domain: NAGVMQNPRHLVRRRGQEARLRCSPMKGHSHVYWYRQLPEEGLKFMVYLQKENIIDESGMPKERFSAEFPKEGPSILRIQQVVRGDSAAYFCASSPQIDTQYFGPGTRLTVL.

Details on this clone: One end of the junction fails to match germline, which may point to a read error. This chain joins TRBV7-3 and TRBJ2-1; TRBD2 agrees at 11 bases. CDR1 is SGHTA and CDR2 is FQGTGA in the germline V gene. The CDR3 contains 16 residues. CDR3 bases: TGTGCCAGCAGCGTAACCGGGACTAGCGGCACCAATGAGCAGTTCTTC. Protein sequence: CASSVTGTSGTNEQFF.

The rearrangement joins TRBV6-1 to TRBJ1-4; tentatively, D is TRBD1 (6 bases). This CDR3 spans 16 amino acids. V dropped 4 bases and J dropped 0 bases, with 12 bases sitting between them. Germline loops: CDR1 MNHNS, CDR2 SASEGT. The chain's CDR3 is CASSGHRAATNEKLFF. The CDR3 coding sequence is TGTGCCAGCAGTGGCCACAGGGCTGCAACTAATGAAAAACTGTTTTTT.

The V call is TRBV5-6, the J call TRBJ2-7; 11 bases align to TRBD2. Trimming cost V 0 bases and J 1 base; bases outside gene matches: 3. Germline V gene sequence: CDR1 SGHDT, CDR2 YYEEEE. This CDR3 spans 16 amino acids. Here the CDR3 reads CASSLGLAGTSYEQYF. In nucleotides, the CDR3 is TGTGCCAGCAGCTTGGGACTAGCGGGGACTTCCTACGAGCAGTACTTC.

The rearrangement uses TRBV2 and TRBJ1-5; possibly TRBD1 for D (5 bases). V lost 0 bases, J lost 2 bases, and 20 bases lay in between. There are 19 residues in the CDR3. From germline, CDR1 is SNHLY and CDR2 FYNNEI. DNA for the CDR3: TGTGCCAGCAGTGAAGCAGGTAATGGAAAGGGGTATCGCAATCAGCCCCAGCATTTT. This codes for CASSEAGNGKGYRNQPQHF.

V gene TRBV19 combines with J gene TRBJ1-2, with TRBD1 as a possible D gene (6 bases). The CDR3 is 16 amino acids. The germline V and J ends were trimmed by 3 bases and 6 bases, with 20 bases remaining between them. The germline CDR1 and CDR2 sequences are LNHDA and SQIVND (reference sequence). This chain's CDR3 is CASSIGAGALRNGYTF. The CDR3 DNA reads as TGTGCCAGTAGTATTGGGGCAGGGGCCCTGCGCAATGGCTACACCTTC.

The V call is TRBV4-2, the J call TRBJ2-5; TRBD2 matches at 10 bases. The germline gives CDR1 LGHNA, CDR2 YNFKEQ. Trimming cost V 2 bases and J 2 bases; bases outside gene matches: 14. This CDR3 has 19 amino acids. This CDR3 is CASSQSKGSSGGRQETQYF. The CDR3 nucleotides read TGTGCCAGCAGCCAATCAAAGGGGTCTAGCGGGGGTAGGCAAGAGACCCAGTACTTC.

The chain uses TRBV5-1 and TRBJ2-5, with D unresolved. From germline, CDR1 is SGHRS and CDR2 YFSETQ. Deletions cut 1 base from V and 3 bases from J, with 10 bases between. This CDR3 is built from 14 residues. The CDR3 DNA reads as TGCGCCAGCAGCTTGAGCCCCCAAAAAGAGACCCAGTACTTC. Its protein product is CASSLSPQKETQYF. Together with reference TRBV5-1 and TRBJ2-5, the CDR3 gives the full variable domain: KAGVTQTPRYLIKTRGQQVTLSCSPISGHRSVSWYQQTPGQGLQFLFEYFSETQRNKGNFPGRFSGRQFSNSRSEMNVSTLELGDSALYLCASSLSPQKETQYFGPGTRLLVL.

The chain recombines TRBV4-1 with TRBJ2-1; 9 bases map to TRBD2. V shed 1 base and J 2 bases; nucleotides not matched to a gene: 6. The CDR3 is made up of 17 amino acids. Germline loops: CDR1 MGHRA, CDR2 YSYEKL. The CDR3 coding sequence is TGCGCCAGCAGCCAAGGGATCCTAGCGGGAACCTACAATGAGCAGTTCTTC. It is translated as CASSQGILAGTYNEQFF.

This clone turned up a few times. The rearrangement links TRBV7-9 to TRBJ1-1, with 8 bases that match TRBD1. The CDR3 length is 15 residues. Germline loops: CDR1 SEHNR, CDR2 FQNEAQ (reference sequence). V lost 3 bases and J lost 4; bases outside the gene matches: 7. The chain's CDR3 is CASSLDSTGGTEAFF. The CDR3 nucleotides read TGTGCCAGCAGCTTGGACTCCACAGGGGGCACTGAAGCTTTCTTT.

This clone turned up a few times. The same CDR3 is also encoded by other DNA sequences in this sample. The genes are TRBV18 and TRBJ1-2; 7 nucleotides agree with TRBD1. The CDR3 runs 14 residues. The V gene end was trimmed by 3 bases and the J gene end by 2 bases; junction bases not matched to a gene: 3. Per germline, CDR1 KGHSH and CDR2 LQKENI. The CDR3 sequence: CASSPGQANYGYTF. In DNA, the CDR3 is TGTGCCAGCTCACCTGGACAGGCGAACTATGGCTACACCTTC.

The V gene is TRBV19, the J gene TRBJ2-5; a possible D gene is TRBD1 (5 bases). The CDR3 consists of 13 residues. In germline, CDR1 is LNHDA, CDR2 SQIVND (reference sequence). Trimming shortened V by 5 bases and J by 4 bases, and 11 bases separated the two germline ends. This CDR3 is CASSQGNIETQYF. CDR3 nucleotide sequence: TGTGCCAGTAGTCAGGGAAACATAGAGACCCAGTACTTC.